The sequence of this T cell receptor (beta chain) was determined in a study of blood T cell repertoires in COVID-19. Original handling: Nucleated cell number was recorded as an estimate derived from reference gene primer amplification. Sequencing was performed with immunoSEQ multiplex PCR; in TCRdb, only in-frame clones are kept and a portion is missing. V and J calls and clone size are as listed in that table; D and trimming were resolved from the DNA. This sample yields under 130,000 clones, of which about 90% are seen a single time; about 3% belongs to the top ten. V lost 2 bases, J lost 7 bases, and 2 bases stayed unmatched. Germline V gene data show CDR1 as SGDLS and CDR2 as YYNGEE. The CDR3 contains 14 residues.

The clonotype was recovered from a human donor in a cohort sampled during active COVID-19. Sequencing used peripheral blood. This chain joins TRBV9 and TRBJ1-6, with 8 bases matching TRBD1. The CDR3 spells CASSVDRVNSPLHF. The CDR3 DNA follows: TGTGCCAGCAGCGTGGACAGGGTAAATTCACCCCTCCACTTT.